The entry that follows covers one T cell receptor beta chain sequence. Its antigen has not been determined. The junction and the germline gene differ at one end; a read error may be behind it. This sample stems from a study of early T cells in non-severe SARS-CoV-2 infection (dated by TCRdb to the early 2020s). A note on the overall study: TCR sequencing used bulk RNA from unsorted whole blood, so alpha and beta chains could not be paired. The investigation overall reported the following: VDJdb matching was skewed toward anti-spike CD8 responses, so virus-specific expansions were likely underestimated and private and CD4 specificities were missed.

Set within a cohort of healthcare workers in London, UK, this nested case-control study involved weekly PCR testing of nasopharyngeal swabs along with blood sampling. Healthcare workers were enrolled in the week of the UK lockdown, from 23 to 31 March 2020, and were followed every week for up to roughly 15 weeks. The library relied on 5' RACE. The sequencing machine was a NextSeq 500. Unique molecular identifiers were attached to individual cDNA molecules in the TCR library protocol so that sequencing error and PCR bias could be corrected. Sequencing covered both TCR alpha and beta chains, and within each sample the abundances of alpha and beta sequences were tightly co-correlated. The paper's data handling went like this. V gene, J gene and CDR3 annotation of TCR sequences was performed with Decombinator V4. Expanded TCRs were defined as changing significantly between any two time points under a Poisson model with p below 0.0001. TCR abundances were normalised to the total number of TCRs sequenced per sample and were expressed as counts per million. MAIT TCRs were defined by TRAV1-2 paired with TRAJ12, TRAJ20 or TRAJ33, and iNKT TCRs by TRAV10 paired with TRAJ18. A search of VDJdb, accessed on 1 November 2021, was run for TCRs annotated to CMV, EBV and SARS-CoV-2, with TCRs annotated for multiple antigens excluded. The public reads were run again by TCRdb, first through fastp at Q25 and then through MiXCR, and only productive beta chains were kept. Identical CDR3 proteins give one entry, which carries the most common genes and DNA. The V and J calls reflect TCRdb's pipeline rather than the authors' work. This sample is represented by more than 35,000 distinct CDR3 sequences; 3.9% of them were singletons. The ten largest clones represent approximately 9.1% of the sample.

The CDR3 runs 16 amino acids, cysteine and phenylalanine included. This entry keeps only the CDR3 DNA: 48 bases, framed from base 1. Via the germline V gene, CDR1 is MDHEN and CDR2 SYDVKM. Source material: whole blood. The clonotype originates from an adult who was a healthcare worker with PCR-confirmed SARS-CoV-2 infection or an uninfected control (not recorded which). In this chain, TRBV28 is recombined with TRBJ1-6; matching of 6 bases hints at TRBD1 as the D gene. The nucleotide sequence is TGTGCCAGCAGTTCCCAGGACAGTAACAATAATTCACCCCACCACTTT. Its protein reads: CASSSQDSNNNSPHHF.